The rows below give T cell receptor beta chains drawn from one sample of a study of CD8 T cells in ankylosing spondylitis. TCRdb re-called the 5' RACE reads through MiXCR, storing one row per CDR3 protein. The data contain roughly 40,000 distinct CDR3 sequences, about 15% of them seen just once; the ten biggest clones take up around 45%. The sample comprised blood. The source is a male donor with ankylosing spondylitis or in good health (not recorded which). Each CDR3 is given with its conserved first and last residue. D genes are given only for firm matches. Rows give clone size only sometimes, using once, few, many, or a class for an expanded clone.

J | length | V | size | D | DNA | CDR3
TRBJ1-4 | 16 | TRBV20-1 | - | - | TGCAGTGCTAGTCCGCCTCGTGGTTTGGCTAATGAAAAACTGTTTTTT | CSASPPRGLANEKLFF
TRBJ2-7 | 15 | TRBV5-1 | - | - | TGCGCCAGCAGCTTGGTGGGGGCCGAAGTCTACGAGCAGTACTTC | CASSLVGAEVYEQYF
TRBJ2-2 | 12 | TRBV28 | few | - | TGTGCCAGCAGTTTATCCACCGGGGAGCTGTTTTTT | CASSLSTGELFF
TRBJ2-5 | 13 | TRBV7-2 | - | TRBD1 | TGTGCCAGCAGCTCGGGACAGGGGGAGACCCAGTACTTC | CASSSGQGETQYF
TRBJ2-7 | 15 | TRBV6-6 | - | TRBD1 | TGTGCCAGCAGCCCACAGGACAGGGCCTCCTACGAGCAGTACTTC | CASSPQDRASYEQYF
TRBJ1-4 | 13 | TRBV28 | - | - | TGTGCCAGCAGTTTACCTCATTATGAAAAACTGTTTTTT | CASSLPHYEKLFF
TRBJ2-2 | 11 | TRBV12-3/TRBV12-4 | - | - | TGTGCCAGCAGTTTACCCGGGGAGCTGTTTTTT | CASSLPGELFF
TRBJ1-5 | 15 | TRBV10-3 | few | - | TGTGCCGTCTCCCCGGATACAGGTTCAGGACAGCCCCAGCATTTT | CAVSPDTGSGQPQHF
TRBJ2-1 | 14 | TRBV6-2/TRBV6-3 | many | - | TGTGCCAGCAGCGAGACAGCGACTGTCAATGAGCAGTTCTTC | CASSETATVNEQFF
TRBJ2-5 | 15 | TRBV5-1 | many | TRBD1 | TGCGCCAGCAGCTTGACCGGACAGGGAAGGGAGACCCAGTACTTC | CASSLTGQGRETQYF